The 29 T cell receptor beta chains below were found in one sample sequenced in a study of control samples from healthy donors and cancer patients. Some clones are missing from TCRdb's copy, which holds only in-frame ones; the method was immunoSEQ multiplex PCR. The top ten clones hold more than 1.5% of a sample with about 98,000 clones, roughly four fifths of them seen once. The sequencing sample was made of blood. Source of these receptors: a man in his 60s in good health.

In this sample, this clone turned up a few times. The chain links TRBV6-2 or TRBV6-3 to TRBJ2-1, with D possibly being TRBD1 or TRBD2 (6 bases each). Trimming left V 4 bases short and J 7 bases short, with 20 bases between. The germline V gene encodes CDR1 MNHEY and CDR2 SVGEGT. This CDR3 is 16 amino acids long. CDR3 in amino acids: CASSSPFKGGGNEQFF. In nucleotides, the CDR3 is TGTGCCAGCAGTTCCCCCTTTAAGGGGGGTGGGAATGAGCAGTTCTTC.

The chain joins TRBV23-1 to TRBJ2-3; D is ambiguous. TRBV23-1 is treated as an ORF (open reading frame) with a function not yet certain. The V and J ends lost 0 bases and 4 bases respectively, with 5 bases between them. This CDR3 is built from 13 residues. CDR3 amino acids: CASSQSGADTQYF. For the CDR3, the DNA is TGCGCCAGCAGTCAATCTGGGGCAGATACGCAGTATTTT.

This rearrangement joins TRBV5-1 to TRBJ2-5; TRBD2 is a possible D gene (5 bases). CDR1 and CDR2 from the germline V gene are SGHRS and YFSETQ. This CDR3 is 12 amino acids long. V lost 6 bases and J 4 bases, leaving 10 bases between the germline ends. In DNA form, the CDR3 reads TGCGCCAGCACCGGGGATGGAGAGACCCAGTACTTC. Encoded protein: CASTGDGETQYF.

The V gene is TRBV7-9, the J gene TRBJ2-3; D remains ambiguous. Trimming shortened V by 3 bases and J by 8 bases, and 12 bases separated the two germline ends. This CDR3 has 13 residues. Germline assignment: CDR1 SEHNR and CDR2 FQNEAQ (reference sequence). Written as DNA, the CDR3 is TGTGCCAGCAGCTTTACGGGCACGGGTACGCAGTATTTT. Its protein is CASSFTGTGTQYF. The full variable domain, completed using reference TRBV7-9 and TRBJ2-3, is DTGVSQNPRHKITKRGQNVTFRCDPISEHNRLYWYRQTLGQGPEFLTYFQNEAQLEKSRLLSDRFSAERPKGSFSTLEIQRTEQGDSAMYLCASSFTGTGTQYFGPGTRLTVL.

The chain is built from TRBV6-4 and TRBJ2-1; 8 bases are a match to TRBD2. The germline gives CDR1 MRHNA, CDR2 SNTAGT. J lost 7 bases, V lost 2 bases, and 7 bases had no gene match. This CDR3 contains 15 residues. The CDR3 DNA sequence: TGTGCCAGCAGTGACAGCGCGGGAGGATCAAATGAGCAGTTCTTC. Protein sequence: CASSDSAGGSNEQFF.

CDR3 in amino acids: CASSQAGLASDTQYF. CDR3 in DNA: TGCGCCAGCAGCCAAGCCGGACTAGCGTCAGATACGCAGTATTTT. The chain employs TRBV4-1 and TRBJ2-3; TRBD2 agrees at 9 bases. Germline CDR1 is MGHRA and CDR2 is YSYEKL. After removal of 1 base from V and 4 bases from J, the junction contained 3 bases not matched to a gene. The CDR3 covers 15 residues.

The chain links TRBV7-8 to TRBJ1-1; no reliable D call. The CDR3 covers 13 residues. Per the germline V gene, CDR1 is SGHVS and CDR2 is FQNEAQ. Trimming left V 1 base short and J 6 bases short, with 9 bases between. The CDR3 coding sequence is TGTGCCAGCAGCTTAGGATACGCGGCTGAAGCTTTCTTT. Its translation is CASSLGYAAEAFF.

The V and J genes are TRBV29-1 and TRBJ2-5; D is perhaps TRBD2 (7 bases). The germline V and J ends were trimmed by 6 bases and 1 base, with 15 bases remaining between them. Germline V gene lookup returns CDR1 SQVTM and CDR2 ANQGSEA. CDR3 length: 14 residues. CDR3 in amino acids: CSVGAASGQETQYF. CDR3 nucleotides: TGCAGCGTGGGGGCGGCTAGCGGCCAAGAGACCCAGTACTTC.

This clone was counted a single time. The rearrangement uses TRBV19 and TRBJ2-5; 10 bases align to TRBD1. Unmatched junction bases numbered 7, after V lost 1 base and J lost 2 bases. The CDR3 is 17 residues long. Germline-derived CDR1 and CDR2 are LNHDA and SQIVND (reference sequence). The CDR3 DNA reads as TGTGCCAGTAGTATAGGCGGGACAGGGGCCCTTCAAGAGACCCAGTACTTC. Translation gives CASSIGGTGALQETQYF.

The CDR3 DNA follows: TGTGCCAGCAGTCCCCAGTTGCTCGGAGAGACCCAGTACTTC. It translates to CASSPQLLGETQYF. This rearrangement joins TRBV6-5 to TRBJ2-5; D call uncertain. V gave up 5 bases and J gave up 4 bases, with 14 bases separating them. Germline V lookup: CDR1 MNHEY, CDR2 SVGAGI. The CDR3 spans 14 residues.

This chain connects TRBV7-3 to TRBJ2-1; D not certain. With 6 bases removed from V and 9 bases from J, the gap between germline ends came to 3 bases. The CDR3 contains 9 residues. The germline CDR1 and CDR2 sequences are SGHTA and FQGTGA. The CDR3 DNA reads TGTGCCAGCAGTACTGAGCAGTTCTTC. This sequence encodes CASSTEQFF.

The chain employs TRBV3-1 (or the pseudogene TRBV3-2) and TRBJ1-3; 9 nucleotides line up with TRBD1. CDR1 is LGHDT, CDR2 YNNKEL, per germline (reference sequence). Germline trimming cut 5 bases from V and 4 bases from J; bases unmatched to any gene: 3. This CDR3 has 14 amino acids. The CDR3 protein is CASSYRGQGNTIYF. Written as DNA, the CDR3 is TGTGCCAGCAGCTACAGGGGGCAGGGAAACACCATATATTTT.

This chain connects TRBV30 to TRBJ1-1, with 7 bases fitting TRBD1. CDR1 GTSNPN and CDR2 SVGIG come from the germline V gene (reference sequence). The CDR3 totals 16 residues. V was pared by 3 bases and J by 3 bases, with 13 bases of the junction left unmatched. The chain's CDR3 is CAWRAHLRGLDTEAFF. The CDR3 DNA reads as TGTGCCTGGAGAGCCCACCTCAGGGGGTTGGACACTGAAGCTTTCTTT.

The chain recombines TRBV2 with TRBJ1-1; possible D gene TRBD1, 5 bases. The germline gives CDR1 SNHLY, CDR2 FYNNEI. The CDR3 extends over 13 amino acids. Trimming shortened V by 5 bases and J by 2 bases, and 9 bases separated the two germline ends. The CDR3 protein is CASSTTANTEAFF. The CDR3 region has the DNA TGTGCCAGCAGTACGACAGCCAACACTGAAGCTTTCTTT. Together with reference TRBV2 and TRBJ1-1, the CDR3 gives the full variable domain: EPEVTQTPSHQVTQMGQEVILRCVPISNHLYFYWYRQILGQKVEFLVSFYNNEISEKSEIFDDQFSVERPDGSNFTLKIRSTKLEDSAMYFCASSTTANTEAFFGQGTRLTVV.

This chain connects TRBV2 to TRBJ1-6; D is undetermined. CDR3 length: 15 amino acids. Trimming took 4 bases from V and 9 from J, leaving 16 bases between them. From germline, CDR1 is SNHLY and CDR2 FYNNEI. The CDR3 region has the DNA TGTGCCAGCAGTGCAGACACCGTGAGCGTTTCACCCCTCCACTTT. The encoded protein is CASSADTVSVSPLHF.

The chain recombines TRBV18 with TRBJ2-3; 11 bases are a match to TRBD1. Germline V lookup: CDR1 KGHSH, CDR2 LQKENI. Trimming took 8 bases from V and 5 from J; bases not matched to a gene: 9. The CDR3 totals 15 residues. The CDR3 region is CASAPRTGGIDTQYF. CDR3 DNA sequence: TGTGCCAGCGCGCCACGGACAGGGGGCATAGATACGCAGTATTTT.

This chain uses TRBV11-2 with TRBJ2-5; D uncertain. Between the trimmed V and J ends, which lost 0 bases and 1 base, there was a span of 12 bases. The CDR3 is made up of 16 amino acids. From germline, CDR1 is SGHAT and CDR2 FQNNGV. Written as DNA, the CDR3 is TGTGCCAGCAGCTTAGACCACCCAAGAGTCCAAGAGACCCAGTACTTC. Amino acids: CASSLDHPRVQETQYF.

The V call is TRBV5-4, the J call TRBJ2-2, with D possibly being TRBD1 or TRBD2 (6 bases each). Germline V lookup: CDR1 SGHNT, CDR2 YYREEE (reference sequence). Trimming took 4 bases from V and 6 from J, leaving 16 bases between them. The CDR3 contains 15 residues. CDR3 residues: CASSPQERGAGELFF. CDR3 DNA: TGTGCCAGCAGCCCACAGGAGAGGGGGGCCGGGGAGCTGTTTTTT.

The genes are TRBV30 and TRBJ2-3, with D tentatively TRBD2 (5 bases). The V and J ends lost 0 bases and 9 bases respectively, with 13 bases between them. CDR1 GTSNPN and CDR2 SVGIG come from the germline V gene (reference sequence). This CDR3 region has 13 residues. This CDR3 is CAWSVRALGTQYF. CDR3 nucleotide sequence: TGTGCCTGGAGTGTTCGTGCACTAGGGACGCAGTATTTT.

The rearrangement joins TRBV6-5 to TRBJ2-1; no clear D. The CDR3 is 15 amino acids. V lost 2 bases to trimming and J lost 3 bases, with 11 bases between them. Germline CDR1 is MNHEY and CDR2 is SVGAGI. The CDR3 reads CASSYVPVGYNEQFF. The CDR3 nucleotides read TGTGCCAGCAGTTACGTCCCAGTCGGCTACAATGAGCAGTTCTTC.

Here the CDR3 DNA reads TGTGCCAGCAGCCCGGGGGGAGAGTACCAAGAGACCCAGTACTTC. This sequence encodes CASSPGGEYQETQYF. The chain employs TRBV11-3 and TRBJ2-5; TRBD2 agrees at 7 bases. The CDR3 sequence is 15 residues long. From germline, CDR1 is SGHNT and CDR2 YENEEA. V dropped 5 bases and J dropped 0; count of bases not matched to a gene: 6.

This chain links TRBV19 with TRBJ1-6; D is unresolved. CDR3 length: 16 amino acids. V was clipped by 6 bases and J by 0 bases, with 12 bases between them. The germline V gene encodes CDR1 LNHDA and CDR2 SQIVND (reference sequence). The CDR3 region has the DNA TGTGCCAGTAGGCCCGCCGGTAGCTCCTATAATTCACCCCTCCACTTT. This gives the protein CASRPAGSSYNSPLHF.

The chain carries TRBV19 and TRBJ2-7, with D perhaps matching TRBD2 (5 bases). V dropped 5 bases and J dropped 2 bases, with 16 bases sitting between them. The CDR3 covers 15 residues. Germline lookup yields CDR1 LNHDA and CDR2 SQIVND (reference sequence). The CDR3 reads CASSPPSGFPYEQYF. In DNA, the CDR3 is TGTGCCAGTAGTCCCCCCTCGGGATTCCCCTACGAGCAGTACTTC. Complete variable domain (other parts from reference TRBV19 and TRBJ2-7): DGGITQSPKYLFRKEGQNVTLSCEQNLNHDAMYWYRQDPGQGLRLIYYSQIVNDFQKGDIAEGYSVSREKKESFPLTVTSAQKNPTAFYLCASSPPSGFPYEQYFGPGTRLTVT.

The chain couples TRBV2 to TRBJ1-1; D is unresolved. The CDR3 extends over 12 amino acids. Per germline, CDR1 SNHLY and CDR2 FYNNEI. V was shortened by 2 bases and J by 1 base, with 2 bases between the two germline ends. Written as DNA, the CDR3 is TGTGCCAGCAGTGAACAGAACACTGAAGCTTTCTTT. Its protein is CASSEQNTEAFF. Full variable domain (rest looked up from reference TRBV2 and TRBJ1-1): EPEVTQTPSHQVTQMGQEVILRCVPISNHLYFYWYRQILGQKVEFLVSFYNNEISEKSEIFDDQFSVERPDGSNFTLKIRSTKLEDSAMYFCASSEQNTEAFFGQGTRLTVV.

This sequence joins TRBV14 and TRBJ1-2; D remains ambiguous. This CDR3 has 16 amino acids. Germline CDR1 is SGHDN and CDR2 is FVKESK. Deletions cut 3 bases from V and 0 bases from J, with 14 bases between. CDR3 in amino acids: CASSHIGGAANYGYTF. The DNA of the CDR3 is TGTGCCAGCAGCCATATAGGAGGAGCAGCTAACTATGGCTACACCTTC.

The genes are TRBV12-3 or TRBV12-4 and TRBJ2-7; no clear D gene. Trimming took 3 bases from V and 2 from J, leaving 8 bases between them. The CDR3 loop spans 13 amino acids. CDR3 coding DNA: TGTGCCAGCAGTTTTGGGGTAACCTACGAGCAGTACTTC. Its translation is CASSFGVTYEQYF.

The CDR3 protein is CASSLNPDGLNTEAFF. The CDR3, as DNA: TGCGCCAGCAGCTTGAACCCCGACGGACTGAACACTGAAGCTTTCTTT. The chain couples TRBV5-1 to TRBJ1-1; D uncertain. Per the germline V gene, CDR1 is SGHRS and CDR2 is YFSETQ. V gave up 1 base and J gave up 0 bases, with 13 bases separating them. The CDR3 contains 16 residues.

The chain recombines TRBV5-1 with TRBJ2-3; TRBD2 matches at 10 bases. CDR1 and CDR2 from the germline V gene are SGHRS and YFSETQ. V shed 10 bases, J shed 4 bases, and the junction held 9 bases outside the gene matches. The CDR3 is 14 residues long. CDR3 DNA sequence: TGCGCCTCTGGAGCGGGGGGGCGCGCAGATACGCAGTATTTT. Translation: CASGAGGRADTQYF.

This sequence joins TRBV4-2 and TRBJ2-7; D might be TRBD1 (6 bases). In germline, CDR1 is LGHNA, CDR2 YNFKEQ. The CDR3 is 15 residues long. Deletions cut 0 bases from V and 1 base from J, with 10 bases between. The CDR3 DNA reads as TGTGCCAGCAGCCAAGAGAGCAGGGGATCCTACGAGCAGTACTTC. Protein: CASSQESRGSYEQYF.